This T cell receptor (beta chain) was sequenced for a study of CD8+ T cells in alopecia areata. V was cut by 0 bases and J by 0 bases, with 12 bases left in between. The CDR3 loop spans 17 amino acids. Germline CDR1 KGHSY, CDR2 FQNENV. Note on this clone: Antigen unknown.

Treatment: oral pan-JAK inhibitor, 5-10 mg twice daily. Researchers gathered lesional scalp punch biopsies and peripheral blood from patients with alopecia areata. Sequencing relied on a cDNA template that was reverse transcribed from extracted RNA. Sequencing used immunoSEQ multiplex PCR; TCRdb keeps in-frame clones, though not all of them. The table includes about 180,000 clones, approximately 50% detected once. Findings and caveats of the study: With just one nonresponder, it is still uncertain whether baseline CD8+ expansion relates to response. Clarity of TCR sharing across patients fell short of that in mice, possibly HLA-related.

Source: CD8+ T cells sorted from blood, taken around week 54, from a patient treated with tofacitinib. This receptor was obtained from a human donor with alopecia areata. The gene calls are TRBV16 and TRBJ2-4; D not certain. CDR3 in DNA: TGTGCCAGCAGCCAATCCCTCCGCGGAGTAGCCAAAAACATTCAGTACTTC. It is translated as CASSQSLRGVAKNIQYF.